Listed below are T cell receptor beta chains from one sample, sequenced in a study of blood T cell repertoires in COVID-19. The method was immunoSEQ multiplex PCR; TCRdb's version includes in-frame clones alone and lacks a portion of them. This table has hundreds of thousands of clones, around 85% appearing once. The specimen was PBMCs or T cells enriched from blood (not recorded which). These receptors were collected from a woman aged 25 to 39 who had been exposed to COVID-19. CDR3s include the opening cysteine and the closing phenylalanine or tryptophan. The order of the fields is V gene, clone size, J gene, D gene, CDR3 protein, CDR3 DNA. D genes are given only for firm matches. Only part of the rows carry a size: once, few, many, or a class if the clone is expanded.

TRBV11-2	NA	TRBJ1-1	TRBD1	CASSLGQGVIFF	TGTGCCAGCAGCCTGGGACAGGGGGTCATATTCTTT
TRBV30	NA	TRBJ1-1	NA	CAWSVTQIEAFF	TGTGCCTGGAGTGTAACACAGATAGAAGCTTTCTTT
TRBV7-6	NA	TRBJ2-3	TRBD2	CASTHRRGFTDTQYF	TGTGCCAGCACCCACCGGCGGGGGTTCACAGATACGCAGTATTTT
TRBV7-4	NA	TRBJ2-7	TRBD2	CASSSRTLGPILKRETPYEQYF	TGTGCCAGCAGCTCTAGGACCCTCGGGCCGATACTAAAGCGGGAGACCCCCTACGAGCAGTACTTC
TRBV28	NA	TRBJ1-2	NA	CASDLGGAQGYTF	TGTGCCAGCGACTTGGGGGGGGCGCAGGGCTACACCTTC
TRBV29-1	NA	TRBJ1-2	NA	CSVEVTGRNYGYTF	TGCAGCGTTGAGGTAACAGGGCGCAACTATGGCTACACCTTC
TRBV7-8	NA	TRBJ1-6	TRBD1	CASSFRDSNSPLHF	TGTGCCAGCAGCTTCCGGGACAGTAATTCACCCCTCCACTTT
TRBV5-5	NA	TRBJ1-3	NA	CASSADSSGNTIYF	TGTGCCAGCAGCGCTGACAGCTCTGGAAACACCATATATTTT
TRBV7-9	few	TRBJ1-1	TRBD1	CASSLAHRGSEAFF	TGTGCCAGCAGCTTAGCCCACAGGGGGTCTGAAGCTTTCTTT
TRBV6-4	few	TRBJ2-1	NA	CASSSIGGEQFF	TGTGCCAGCAGCTCAATAGGGGGTGAGCAGTTCTTC
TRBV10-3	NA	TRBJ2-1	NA	CASAGHAYNEQFF	TGTGCCTCCGCGGGGCACGCCTACAATGAGCAGTTCTTC
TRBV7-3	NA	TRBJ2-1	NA	CASSSPGNEQFF	TGTGCCAGCAGCTCCCCAGGCAATGAGCAGTTCTTC
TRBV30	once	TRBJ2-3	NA	CAWNRQGGTDTQYF	TGTGCCTGGAACCGGCAGGGCGGCACAGATACGCAGTATTTT
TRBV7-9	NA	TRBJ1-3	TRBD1	CASSSTGEPGNTIYF	TGTGCCAGCAGCTCGACAGGGGAGCCTGGAAACACCATATATTTT
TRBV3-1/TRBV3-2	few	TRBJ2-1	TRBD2	CASSQAGTSEQFF	TGTGCCAGCAGCCAGGCCGGGACTAGCGAGCAGTTCTTC
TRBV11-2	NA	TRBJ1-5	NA	CASSPGVGLGDQPQHF	TGTGCCAGCAGCCCTGGTGTAGGTCTAGGGGATCAGCCCCAGCATTTT
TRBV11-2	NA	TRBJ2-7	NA	CASSPSHSYEQYF	TGTGCCAGCAGCCCCTCACATTCCTACGAGCAGTACTTC
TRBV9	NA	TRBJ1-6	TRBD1	CASGRDREIYNSPLHF	TGTGCCAGCGGACGGGACAGGGAGATTTATAATTCACCCCTCCACTTT
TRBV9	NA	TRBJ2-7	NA	CASTPTAEGLGEQYF	TGTGCCAGCACTCCCACGGCGGAGGGTCTTGGGGAGCAGTACTTC
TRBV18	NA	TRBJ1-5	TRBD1	CASSPAGTGVEQPQHF	TGTGCCAGCTCACCGGCCGGGACAGGGGTGGAGCAGCCCCAGCATTTT
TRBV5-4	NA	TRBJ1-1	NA	CASSLDQGSTEAFF	TGTGCCAGCAGCTTAGATCAGGGGAGCACTGAAGCTTTCTTT
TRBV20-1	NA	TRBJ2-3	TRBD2	CSASGSGRSDTQYF	TGCAGTGCTAGTGGTAGCGGGAGATCAGATACGCAGTATTTT
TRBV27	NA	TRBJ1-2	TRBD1	CASSLGSQGARGYTF	TGTGCCAGCAGTTTAGGATCCCAGGGGGCGCGTGGCTACACCTTC
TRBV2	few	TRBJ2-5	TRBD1	CASRGTGWTQYF	TGTGCCAGCAGAGGGACAGGGTGGACCCAGTACTTC
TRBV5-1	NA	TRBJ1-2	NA	CASSLGRLQNYGYTF	TGCGCCAGCAGCTTGGGACGACTACAAAACTATGGCTACACCTTC
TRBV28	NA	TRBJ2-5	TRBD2	CASSSPLTSGGETQYF	TGTGCCAGCAGTTCACCTTTGACTAGCGGGGGTGAGACCCAGTACTTC
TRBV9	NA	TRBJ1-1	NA	CASSPGDDTEAFF	TGTGCCAGCAGCCCGGGGGACGACACTGAAGCTTTCTTT
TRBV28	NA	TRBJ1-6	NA	CASIKSSGYDSPLHF	TGTGCCAGCATAAAATCGTCAGGGTACGATTCACCCCTCCACTTT
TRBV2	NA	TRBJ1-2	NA	CASSGEGSNYGYTF	TGTGCCAGCAGTGGGGAAGGGAGTAACTATGGCTACACCTTC
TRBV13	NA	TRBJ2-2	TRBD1	CASNTGDRGVTGELFF	TGTGCCAGCAACACCGGGGACAGGGGGGTCACCGGGGAGCTGTTTTTT
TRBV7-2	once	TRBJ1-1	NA	CASSWEGRWNTEAFF	TGTGCCAGCAGCTGGGAGGGACGGTGGAACACTGAAGCTTTCTTT
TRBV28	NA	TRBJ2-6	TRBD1	CASRSTGGAGANVLTF	TGTGCCAGCAGATCTACAGGGGGCGCTGGGGCCAACGTCCTGACTTTC
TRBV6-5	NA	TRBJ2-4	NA	CASSLGGPKNIQYF	TGTGCCAGCAGCTTAGGAGGGCCCAAAAACATTCAGTACTTC
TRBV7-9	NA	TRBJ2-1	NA	CASSLVGYNEQFF	TGTGCCAGCAGCTTAGTCGGGTACAATGAGCAGTTCTTC
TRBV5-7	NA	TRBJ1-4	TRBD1	CASSHNRDRGQRGKRFF	TGTGCCAGCAGCCATAACCGGGACAGGGGGCAAAGAGGTAAGCGGTTTTTT
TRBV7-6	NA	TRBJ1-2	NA	CASSLAQGRVGGYTF	TGTGCCAGCAGCTTAGCGCAAGGCAGGGTCGGAGGCTACACCTTC
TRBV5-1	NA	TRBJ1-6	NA	CASSFEAGMDSPLHF	TGCGCCAGCAGCTTTGAAGCAGGGATGGATTCACCCCTCCACTTT
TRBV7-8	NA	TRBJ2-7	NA	CASSLDTLYEQYF	TGTGCCAGCAGCTTGGACACCTTATACGAGCAGTACTTC
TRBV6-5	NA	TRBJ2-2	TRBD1	CASSYGTANTGELFF	TGTGCCAGCAGTTACGGGACAGCCAACACCGGGGAGCTGTTTTTT
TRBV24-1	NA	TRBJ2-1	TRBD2	CATSDTSGSLINEQFF	TGTGCCACCAGTGATACTAGCGGGAGTTTAATTAATGAGCAGTTCTTC
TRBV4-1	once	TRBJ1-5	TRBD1	CASSQGTGGNQPQHF	TGCGCCAGCAGCCAGGGTACAGGGGGCAATCAGCCCCAGCATTTT
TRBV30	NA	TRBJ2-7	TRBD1	CAWSVAGTGTYEQYF	TGTGCCTGGAGTGTCGCCGGGACAGGGACCTACGAGCAGTACTTC
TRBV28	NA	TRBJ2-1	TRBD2	CASSGRTSGRYNEQFF	TGTGCCAGCAGTGGAAGGACTAGCGGGAGATACAATGAGCAGTTCTTC
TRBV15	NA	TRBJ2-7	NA	CATSRDSGSSYEQYF	TGTGCCACCAGCAGAGATTCCGGGAGTTCCTACGAGCAGTACTTC
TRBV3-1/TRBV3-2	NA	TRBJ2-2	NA	CASSQAQQVSGELFF	TGTGCCAGCAGCCAAGCGCAACAGGTATCCGGGGAGCTGTTTTTT
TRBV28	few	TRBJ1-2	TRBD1	CASRDRDSYGYTF	TGTGCCAGCAGGGACAGGGACAGCTATGGCTACACCTTC